These 27 T cell receptor beta chains originate from one sample sequenced in a study of cytomegalovirus exposure and HLA in healthy donors. PCR primers comprised 60 Vbeta and 13 Jbeta primers. Profiling relied on immunoSEQ multiplex PCR, and the TCRdb table lists in-frame clones only, not all of them. This table has 180,000 or so clones, around 76% appearing once. Material for sequencing was PBMCs. The receptors derive from a woman under 40 in good health and CMV-seropositive.

The chain uses TRBV28 and TRBJ2-5; TRBD1 matches 11 bases. V shed 4 bases and J 5 bases; nucleotides not matched to a gene: 3. The germline CDR1 and CDR2 sequences are MDHEN and SYDVKM. The CDR3 extends over 14 amino acids. CDR3 in amino acids: CASSWDRGTETQYF. The CDR3 DNA is TGTGCCAGCAGTTGGGACAGGGGGACGGAGACCCAGTACTTC. Drawing the rest from reference TRBV28 and TRBJ2-5, the complete variable domain is DVKVTQSSRYLVKRTGEKVFLECVQDMDHENMFWYRQDPGLGLRLIYFSYDVKMKEKGDIPEGYSVSREKKERFSLILESASTNQTSMYLCASSWDRGTETQYFGPGTRLLVL.

This clone was observed once. This chain connects TRBV12-5 to TRBJ1-1; maybe TRBD1 (6 bases). V was pared by 0 bases and J by 1 base, with 18 bases between. Germline loops: CDR1 LGHNT, CDR2 FRNRAP. The CDR3 covers 18 residues. CDR3 bases: TGTGCTAGTGGTTTGGTACTCCCAGGGGCAGGGGAGAACACTGAAGCTTTCTTT. Its protein is CASGLVLPGAGENTEAFF.

V is TRBV9 and J is TRBJ2-2, with 9 nucleotides matching TRBD1. The ends lost 2 bases at V and 2 bases at J; junction bases unmatched: 4. CDR3 size: 16 residues. Per the germline V gene, CDR1 is SGDLS and CDR2 is YYNGEE. As DNA, the CDR3 is TGTGCCAGCAGCGTTTGGGACAGGGTTAACACCGGGGAGCTGTTTTTT. It encodes CASSVWDRVNTGELFF.

The CDR3 nucleotides are TGCGCCAGCAGCCACCGACAGGGAACCCCCTCCTACGAGCAGTACTTC. Translation: CASSHRQGTPSYEQYF. This chain connects TRBV4-3 to TRBJ2-7; 7 bases align to TRBD1. Germline loops: CDR1 LGHNA, CDR2 YSLEER. Trimming at V came to 3 bases and at J to 0 bases, leaving 8 bases not matched to a gene. The CDR3 length is 16 residues.

A few counts support this clone. This chain's CDR3 is CASSQEIGGREGTFF. The CDR3 bases are TGCGCCAGCAGCCAAGAAATCGGTGGTCGGGAGGGGACTTTCTTT. The chain combines TRBV4-3 with TRBJ1-1, with TRBD1 as a possible D gene (5 bases). This CDR3 contains 15 residues. Germline loops: CDR1 LGHNA, CDR2 YSLEER. V was cut by 0 bases and J by 12 bases, with 20 bases left in between.

This clone was picked up one time. The J gene is TRBJ2-2, the V gene TRBV7-2; 9 bases match TRBD2. V shed 4 bases, J shed 5 bases, and the junction held 5 bases outside the gene matches. The germline V gene has CDR1 SGHTA and CDR2 FQGNSA. The CDR3 is 15 residues long. The CDR3 here is CASSSGLARTGELFF. The CDR3 DNA reads TGTGCCAGCAGCTCGGGACTAGCACGGACCGGGGAGCTGTTTTTT.

Concerning this clone itself: The missing conserved phenylalanine or tryptophan at the end of this CDR3 makes a read error likely. The chain joins TRBV6-6 to TRBJ2-7; 10 nucleotides agree with TRBD1. The CDR3 has 13 residues. With V trimmed by 5 bases and J by 5 bases, 3 bases remained unmatched. From germline, CDR1 is MNHNY and CDR2 SVGAGI (reference sequence). In DNA, the CDR3 is TGTGCCAGCAGTAGGGACAGGGGCCACGAGCAGTACCTC. Its protein product is CASSRDRGHEQYL.

This chain links TRBV4-1 with TRBJ2-5; 7 bases are a match to TRBD2. This CDR3 is 15 amino acids long. Germline V gene sequence: CDR1 MGHRA, CDR2 YSYEKL. V was clipped by 5 bases and J by 0 bases; unmatched bases: 6. Here the CDR3 DNA reads TGCGCCAGCAGCTCTTTTGGGGGGGACCAAGAGACCCAGTACTTC. It codes for CASSSFGGDQETQYF.

The chain combines TRBV21-1 with TRBJ2-4; TRBD2, the table's D call, lacks a check against the DNA. TRBV21-1 is described as a pseudogene. This CDR3 has 21 amino acids. The CDR3 reads CASSTIHRLAGAGEAKNIQYF. CDR3 nucleotide sequence: TGTGCCAGCAGCACAATCCACCGACTAGCGGGGGCAGGGGAAGCCAAAAACATTCAGTACTTC.

Only a few counts were recorded for this clone. The chain couples TRBV5-3 to TRBJ1-1; TRBD1 aligns across 10 bases. TRBV5-3 belongs to the ORF category, with a function that is uncertain. The CDR3 consists of 15 residues. Unmatched junction bases numbered 4, after V lost 4 bases and J lost 1 base. The CDR3 region has the DNA TGTGCCAGAAGCGGGTGGACAGGGGGGAACACTGAAGCTTTCTTT. Translating it yields CARSGWTGGNTEAFF.

The chain recombines TRBV2 with TRBJ1-2; D is perhaps TRBD1 (6 bases). Trimming shortened V by 8 bases and J by 8 bases, and 18 bases separated the two germline ends. CDR1 is SNHLY and CDR2 is FYNNEI in the germline V gene. This CDR3 has 13 residues. CDR3 coding DNA: TGTGCCAGCGGTAGGACAGCCTTGATGGGCTACACCTTC. This codes for CASGRTALMGYTF. The variable domain in full, completed from reference TRBV2 and TRBJ1-2, reads EPEVTQTPSHQVTQMGQEVILRCVPISNHLYFYWYRQILGQKVEFLVSFYNNEISEKSEIFDDQFSVERPDGSNFTLKIRSTKLEDSAMYFCASGRTALMGYTFGSGTRLTVV.

This clone was recorded a few times. The V call is TRBV7-2, the J call TRBJ1-4; D not resolved. V shed 5 bases and J shed 7 bases, with 11 bases lying between them. This CDR3 has 13 residues. Germline assignment: CDR1 SGHTA and CDR2 FQGNSA. This CDR3 reads CASSPRQREKLFF. DNA for the CDR3: TGTGCCAGCAGCCCACGACAACGTGAAAAACTGTTTTTT.

The chain couples TRBV19 to TRBJ1-3, with no clear D. V was trimmed by 7 bases and J by 4 bases, leaving 8 bases between them. Per the germline V gene, CDR1 is LNHDA and CDR2 is SQIVND (reference sequence). This CDR3 is 12 amino acids long. The CDR3 sequence is CASISNGNTIYF. DNA for the CDR3: TGTGCCAGTATATCTAACGGAAACACCATATATTTT.

J is TRBJ2-7 and V is TRBV4-1; TRBD1 is a possible D gene (5 bases). CDR1 and CDR2 from the germline V gene are MGHRA and YSYEKL. Between the trimmed V and J ends, which lost 0 bases and 6 bases, there was a span of 18 bases. The CDR3 consists of 16 residues. The CDR3 loop is CASSQETAFVSGEQYF. CDR3 nucleotides: TGCGCCAGCAGCCAAGAGACAGCCTTCGTTTCAGGCGAGCAGTACTTC.

In DNA form, the CDR3 reads TGTGCCAGAAGCCCGAACCGGACAGGGGGGGCCGGGGAGCTGTTTTTT. Encoded protein: CARSPNRTGGAGELFF. The chain couples TRBV7-5 to TRBJ2-2; the table's TRBD1 call for D was not verified on the DNA. TRBV7-5 represents a pseudogene. This CDR3 has 16 amino acids.

The chain joins TRBV5-6 to TRBJ2-3; possibly TRBD1 for D (6 bases). Looked up from germline, CDR1 is SGHDT and CDR2 is YYEEEE. The V end lost 1 base, the J end lost 1 base, and 13 bases lay between the germline ends. This CDR3 contains 16 residues. The CDR3 protein is CASSLLTGTGTDTQYF. The CDR3 nucleotides read TGTGCCAGCAGCTTGTTGACAGGAACAGGCACAGATACGCAGTATTTT.

J is TRBJ2-1 and V is TRBV11-2; a weak D match, TRBD2 (7 bases). V was pared by 2 bases and J by 9 bases, with 17 bases between. The CDR3 sequence is 15 residues long. Germline V gives CDR1 SGHAT, CDR2 FQNNGV. CDR3 region: CASSLRGATSGEQFF. In nucleotides, the CDR3 is TGTGCCAGCAGCTTACGGGGGGCGACAAGCGGTGAGCAGTTCTTC.

This clone was detected once. The genes are TRBV6-5 and TRBJ2-2; D is perhaps TRBD1 (5 bases). The germline gives CDR1 MNHEY, CDR2 SVGAGI. CDR3 size: 15 residues. Trimming cost V 2 bases and J 6 bases, with 13 bases left between them. The DNA for the CDR3 is TGTGCCAGCAGTTACAACAGGAATGGTGCCGGGGAGCTGTTTTTT. Protein sequence: CASSYNRNGAGELFF.

This chain connects TRBV19 to TRBJ2-5, with a possible D match to TRBD2 (6 bases). Germline V gene data show CDR1 as LNHDA and CDR2 as SQIVND (reference sequence). The CDR3 loop spans 14 amino acids. The V end lost 9 bases, the J end lost 2 bases, and 16 bases lay between the germline ends. CDR3: CASSRRRDQETQYF. As DNA, the CDR3 is TGTGCCAGCTCCCGTCGGCGGGATCAAGAGACCCAGTACTTC.

CDR3: CASSPRTSGGATNEQFF. DNA for the CDR3: TGTGCCAGCTCACCCCGGACTAGCGGGGGGGCTACAAATGAGCAGTTCTTC. The chain has TRBV18 and TRBJ2-1; 15 bases are shared with TRBD2. Germline V gene data show CDR1 as KGHSH and CDR2 as LQKENI. V was pared by 3 bases and J by 7 bases, with 7 bases of the junction left unmatched. CDR3 length: 17 amino acids.

This clone was recorded a few times. At the DNA level, this CDR3 is encoded by other sequences in the same sample as well. This chain connects TRBV5-4 to TRBJ1-4; TRBD1 aligns across 7 bases. The CDR3 totals 14 residues. Trimming cost V 0 bases and J 5 bases; bases outside gene matches: 1. In germline, CDR1 is SGHNT, CDR2 YYREEE (reference sequence). This CDR3 reads CASSLEGANEKLFF. The DNA of the CDR3 is TGTGCCAGCAGCTTGGAGGGGGCGAATGAAAAACTGTTTTTT. Full variable domain (missing parts from reference TRBV5-4 and TRBJ1-4): ETGVTQSPTHLIKTRGQQVTLRCSSQSGHNTVSWYQQALGQGPQFIFQYYREEENGRGNFPPRFSGLQFPNYSSELNVNALELDDSALYLCASSLEGANEKLFFGSGTQLSVL.

This clone was detected only once. The chain links TRBV10-3 to TRBJ2-3, with TRBD2 identical over 12 bases. CDR3 length: 15 residues. Per germline, CDR1 ENHRY and CDR2 SYGVKD. Trimming at V came to 7 bases and at J to 3 bases, leaving 5 bases not matched to a gene. The CDR3 nucleotides read TGTGCCATCAACGGACTAGCGGGGTCAACAGATACGCAGTATTTT. This gives the protein CAINGLAGSTDTQYF.

V gene TRBV14 combines with J gene TRBJ2-7; D is unresolved. This CDR3 is built from 13 residues. V was shortened by 1 base and J by 3 bases, with 7 bases between the two germline ends. Germline V gene sequence: CDR1 SGHDN, CDR2 FVKESK. In DNA form, the CDR3 reads TGTGCCAGCAGCCAAGGGAGTAACTACGAGCAGTACTTC. It is translated as CASSQGSNYEQYF.

This clone was detected once. The V and J genes are TRBV7-6 and TRBJ2-1; 9 nucleotides align to TRBD2. The V and J ends lost 1 base and 1 base, in that order; junction bases with no gene match: 11. CDR1 is SGHVS and CDR2 is FNYEAQ in the germline V gene. This CDR3 region has 19 residues. CDR3 coding DNA: TGTGCCAGCAGCTTAGGTGCTAGCGGGGCCGGCCTTTCCTACAATGAGCAGTTCTTC. Translated, it gives CASSLGASGAGLSYNEQFF. The full variable domain, completed using reference TRBV7-6 and TRBJ2-1, is GAGVSQSPRYKVTKRGQDVALRCDPISGHVSLYWYRQALGQGPEFLTYFNYEAQQDKSGLPNDRFSAERPEGSISTLTIQRTEQRDSAMYRCASSLGASGAGLSYNEQFFGPGTRLTVL.

The chain combines TRBV2 with TRBJ2-1, with 10 bases lining up with TRBD2. V lost 4 bases and J lost 1; bases outside the gene matches: 4. The CDR3 spans 16 residues. Per the germline V gene, CDR1 is SNHLY and CDR2 is FYNNEI. Written as DNA, the CDR3 is TGTGCCAGCAGTGTAAGCGGGGGGGGATCCTACAATGAGCAGTTCTTC. Translation gives CASSVSGGGSYNEQFF. Complete variable domain (other parts from reference TRBV2 and TRBJ2-1): EPEVTQTPSHQVTQMGQEVILRCVPISNHLYFYWYRQILGQKVEFLVSFYNNEISEKSEIFDDQFSVERPDGSNFTLKIRSTKLEDSAMYFCASSVSGGGSYNEQFFGPGTRLTVL.

The chain links TRBV29-1 to TRBJ1-1; D is ambiguous. V dropped 4 bases and J dropped 4 bases, with 13 bases sitting between them. CDR3 length equals 13 residues. CDR1 is SQVTM, CDR2 ANQGSEA, per germline. The CDR3: CSVAPGRGTEAFF. CDR3 coding DNA: TGCAGCGTTGCCCCGGGTCGGGGCACTGAAGCTTTCTTT.

CDR3 region: CASSRGGAGGLGNTIYF. CDR3 coding DNA: TGTGCCAGCAGCAGGGGCGGCGCAGGGGGGCTCGGAAACACCATATATTTT. The chain combines TRBV7-9 with TRBJ1-3; 7 bases are shared with TRBD1. The V and J ends lost 5 bases and 4 bases, in that order; junction bases with no gene match: 14. This CDR3 comprises 17 residues. Germline V CDR1 and CDR2: SEHNR, FQNEAQ (reference sequence).